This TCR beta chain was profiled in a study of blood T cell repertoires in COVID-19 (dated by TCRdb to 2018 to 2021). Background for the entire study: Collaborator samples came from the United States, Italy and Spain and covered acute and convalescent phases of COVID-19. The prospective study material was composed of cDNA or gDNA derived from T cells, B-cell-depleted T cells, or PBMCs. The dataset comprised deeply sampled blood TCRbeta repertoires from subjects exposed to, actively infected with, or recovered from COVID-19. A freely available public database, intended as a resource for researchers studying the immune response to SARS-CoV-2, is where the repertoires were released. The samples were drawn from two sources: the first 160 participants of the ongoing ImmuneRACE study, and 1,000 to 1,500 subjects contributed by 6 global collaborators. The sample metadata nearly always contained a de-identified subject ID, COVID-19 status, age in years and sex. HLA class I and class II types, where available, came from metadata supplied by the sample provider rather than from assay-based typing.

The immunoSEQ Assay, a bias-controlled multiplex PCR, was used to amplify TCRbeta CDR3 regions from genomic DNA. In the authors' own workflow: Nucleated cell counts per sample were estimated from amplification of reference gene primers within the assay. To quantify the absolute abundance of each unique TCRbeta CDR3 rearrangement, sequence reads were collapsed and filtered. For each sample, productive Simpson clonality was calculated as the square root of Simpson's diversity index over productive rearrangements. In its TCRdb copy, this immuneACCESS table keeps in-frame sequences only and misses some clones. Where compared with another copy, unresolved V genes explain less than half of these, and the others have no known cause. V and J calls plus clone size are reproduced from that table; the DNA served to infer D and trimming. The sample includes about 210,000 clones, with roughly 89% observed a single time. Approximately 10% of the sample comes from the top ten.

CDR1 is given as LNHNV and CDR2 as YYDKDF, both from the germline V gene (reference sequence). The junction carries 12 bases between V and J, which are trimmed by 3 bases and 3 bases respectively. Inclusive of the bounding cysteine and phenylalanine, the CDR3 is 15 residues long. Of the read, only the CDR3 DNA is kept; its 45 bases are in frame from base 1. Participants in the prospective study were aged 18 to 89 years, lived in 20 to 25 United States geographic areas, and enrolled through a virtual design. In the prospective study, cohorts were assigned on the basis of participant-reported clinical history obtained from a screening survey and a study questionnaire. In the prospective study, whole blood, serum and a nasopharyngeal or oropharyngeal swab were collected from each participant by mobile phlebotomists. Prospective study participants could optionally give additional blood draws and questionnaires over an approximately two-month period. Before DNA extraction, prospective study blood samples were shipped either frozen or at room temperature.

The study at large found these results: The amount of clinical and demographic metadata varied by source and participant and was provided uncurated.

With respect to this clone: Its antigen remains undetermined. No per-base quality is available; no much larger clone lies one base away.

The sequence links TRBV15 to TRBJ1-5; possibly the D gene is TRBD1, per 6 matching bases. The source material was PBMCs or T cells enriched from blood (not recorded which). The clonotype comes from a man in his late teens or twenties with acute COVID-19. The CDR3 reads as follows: CATSSPGGANQPQHF. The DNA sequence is TGTGCCACCAGCAGCCCCGGGGGGGCCAATCAGCCCCAGCATTTT.